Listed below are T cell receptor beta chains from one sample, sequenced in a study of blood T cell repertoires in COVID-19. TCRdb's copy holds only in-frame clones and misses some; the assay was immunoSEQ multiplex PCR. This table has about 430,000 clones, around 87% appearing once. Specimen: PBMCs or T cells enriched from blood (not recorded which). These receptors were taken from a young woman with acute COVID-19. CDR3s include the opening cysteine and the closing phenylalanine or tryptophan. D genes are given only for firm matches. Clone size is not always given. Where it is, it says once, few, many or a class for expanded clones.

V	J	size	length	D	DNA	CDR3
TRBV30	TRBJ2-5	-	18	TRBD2	TGTGCCTGGAGTGTGACGAGCGGGGGGCTCTGGGACCAAGAGACCCAGTACTTC	CAWSVTSGGLWDQETQYF
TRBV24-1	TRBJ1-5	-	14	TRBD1	TGTGCCACCGGACAGGGGGCTAGCAATCAGCCCCAGCATTTT	CATGQGASNQPQHF
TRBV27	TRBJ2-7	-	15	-	TGTGCCAGCAGCTCCAGAGCCCGACTAGTTTACGAGCAGTACTTC	CASSSRARLVYEQYF
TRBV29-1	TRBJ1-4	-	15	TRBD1	TGCAGCGCGCTTAAACCGGGACAGTCTAATGAAAAACTGTTTTTT	CSALKPGQSNEKLFF
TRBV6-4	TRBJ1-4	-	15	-	TGTGCCAGCAGTGCCAGACAGGCAACTAATGAAAAACTGTTTTTT	CASSARQATNEKLFF
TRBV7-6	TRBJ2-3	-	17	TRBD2	TGTGCCAGCAGCTTAGCCGGGAGCGGGGGGGGCACAGATACGCAGTATTTT	CASSLAGSGGGTDTQYF
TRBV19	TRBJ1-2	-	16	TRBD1	TGTGCCAGTAGGAGGACAGGGGGCCCGGCTAACTATGGCTACACCTTC	CASRRTGGPANYGYTF
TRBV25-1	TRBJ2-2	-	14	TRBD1	TGTGCCAGCAGTGGACCACAGGGGTTCGGGGAGCTGTTTTTT	CASSGPQGFGELFF
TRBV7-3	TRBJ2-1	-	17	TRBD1	TGTGCCAGCAGCTTTGCGGGACAGGGCCTTCTTGGGAATGAGCAGTTCTTC	CASSFAGQGLLGNEQFF
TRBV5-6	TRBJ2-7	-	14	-	TGTGCCAGCAGCTTGGGCGGGATAAACTACGAGCAGTACTTC	CASSLGGINYEQYF
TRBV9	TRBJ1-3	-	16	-	TGTGCCAGCAGCGTAGCTTGGGGAGACTCTGGAAACACCATATATTTT	CASSVAWGDSGNTIYF
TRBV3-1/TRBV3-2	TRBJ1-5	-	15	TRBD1	TGTGCCAGCAGCCAAACAGGGGGGATTAATCAGCCCCAGCATTTT	CASSQTGGINQPQHF
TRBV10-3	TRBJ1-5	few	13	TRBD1	TGTGCCATCAGTGGACAGGGGGATCAGCCCCAGCATTTT	CAISGQGDQPQHF
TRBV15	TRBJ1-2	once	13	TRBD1	TGTGCCACCAGCGCAGGGGGTCGGTATGGCTACACCTTC	CATSAGGRYGYTF
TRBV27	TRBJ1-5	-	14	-	TGTGCCAGCAGTTCTTACGGGGGGGATCAGCCCCAGCATTTT	CASSSYGGDQPQHF
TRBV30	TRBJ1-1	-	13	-	TGTGCCTGGAGTGTACAGGGGAACACTGAAGCTTTCTTT	CAWSVQGNTEAFF
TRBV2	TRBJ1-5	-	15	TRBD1	TGTGCCAGCAGTGAGGACAGGCATGGCAATCAGCCCCAGCATTTT	CASSEDRHGNQPQHF
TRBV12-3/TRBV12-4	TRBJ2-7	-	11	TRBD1	TGTGCCAGCCCGACAGGGGACGAGCAGTACTTC	CASPTGDEQYF
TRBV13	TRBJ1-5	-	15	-	TGTGCCAGCAGCTTATCGGGGGTGTATGGTCAGCCCCAGCATTTT	CASSLSGVYGQPQHF
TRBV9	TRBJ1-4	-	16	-	TGTGCCAGCAGCGTTGGAGGGCGAGCAACTAATGAAAAACTGTTTTTT	CASSVGGRATNEKLFF
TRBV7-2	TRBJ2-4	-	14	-	TGTGCCAGCAGCGCTAGGATAGCCAAAAACATTCAGTACTTC	CASSARIAKNIQYF
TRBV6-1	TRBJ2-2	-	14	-	TGTGCCAGCAGTGAACAGTTGTTAAGCGGGGAGCTGTTTTTT	CASSEQLLSGELFF
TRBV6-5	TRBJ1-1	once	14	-	TGTGCCAGCACCGCGGGCGGGGCTGACACTGAAGCTTTCTTT	CASTAGGADTEAFF
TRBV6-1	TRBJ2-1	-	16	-	TGTGCCAGCAGTGGGCTAACGGGGAAGTCCTACAATGAGCAGTTCTTC	CASSGLTGKSYNEQFF
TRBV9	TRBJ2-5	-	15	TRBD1	TGTGCCAGCAGCGTAGCGGGACAGCCTCAAGAGACCCAGTACTTC	CASSVAGQPQETQYF
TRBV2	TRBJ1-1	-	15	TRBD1	TGTGCCAGCAGAAAGGACAGGGCAGTGCACACTGAAGCTTTCTTT	CASRKDRAVHTEAFF
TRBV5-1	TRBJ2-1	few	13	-	TGCGCCAGCAGCTTTGAGGGGGACAATGAGCAGTTCTTC	CASSFEGDNEQFF
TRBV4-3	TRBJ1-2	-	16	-	TGCGCCAGCAGCCAGGCTCCCGGGACACCTAACTATGGCTACACCTTC	CASSQAPGTPNYGYTF
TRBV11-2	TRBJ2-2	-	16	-	TGTGCCAGCAGCAAGCTGAGGGGGAGAAACACCGGGGAGCTGTTTTTT	CASSKLRGRNTGELFF
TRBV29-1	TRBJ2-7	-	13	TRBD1	TGCAGCGCCCTCGGGACAGGAAACTACGAGCAGTACTTC	CSALGTGNYEQYF
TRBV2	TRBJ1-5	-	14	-	TGTGCCAGCAACAGACTAAATAGCAATCAGCCCCAGCATTTT	CASNRLNSNQPQHF
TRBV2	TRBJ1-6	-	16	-	TGTGCCAGCAGTGAAGTTTCGAGGGTTGGAAATTCACCCCTCCACTTT	CASSEVSRVGNSPLHF
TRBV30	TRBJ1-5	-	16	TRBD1	TGTGCCTGGAGTGGTAAAACGGGACAGGGAGGTCAGCCCCAGCATTTT	CAWSGKTGQGGQPQHF